This entry lists 23 T cell receptor beta chains sequenced from one sample in a study of cytomegalovirus exposure and HLA in healthy donors. Produced via immunoSEQ multiplex PCR; TCRdb's table is partial and in-frame only. The sample includes some 170,000 clones, 86% of them seen just once. Sample: PBMCs. Receptors were obtained from a young man in good health and CMV-seropositive.

The chain joins TRBV7-2 to TRBJ2-3; D unclear. The CDR3 consists of 16 residues. Germline loops: CDR1 SGHTA, CDR2 FQGNSA. Trimming cost V 1 base and J 0 bases, with 11 bases left between them. This chain's CDR3 is CASSLVLYSSTDTQYF. The CDR3 coding sequence is TGTGCCAGCAGCTTAGTCTTGTACTCTAGCACAGATACGCAGTATTTT.

The rearrangement links TRBV11-1 to TRBJ2-7, with 9 positions matching TRBD1. Germline V gene sequence: CDR1 SGHAT, CDR2 FQDESV (reference sequence). V shed 0 bases, J shed 3 bases, and the junction held 6 bases outside the gene matches. The CDR3 has 16 residues. This CDR3 is CASSLAGTGSFYEQYF. CDR3 nucleotides: TGTGCCAGCAGCTTAGCCGGGACAGGGTCCTTCTACGAGCAGTACTTC. The full variable domain, its missing parts supplied by reference TRBV11-1 and TRBJ2-7, is EAEVAQSPRYKITEKSQAVAFWCDPISGHATLYWYRQILGQGPELLVQFQDESVVDDSQLPKDRFSAERLKGVDSTLKIQPAELGDSAMYLCASSLAGTGSFYEQYFGPGTRLTVT.

V gene TRBV4-3 combines with J gene TRBJ2-7; maybe TRBD1 (6 bases). Germline CDR1 and CDR2: LGHNA and YSLEER. The CDR3 consists of 15 residues. Trimming cost V 0 bases and J 4 bases, with 13 bases left between them. DNA for the CDR3: TGCGCCAGCAGCCAAGAGTCAGGGGTTAAATACGAGCAGTACTTC. Translating gives CASSQESGVKYEQYF.

The rearrangement links TRBV27 to TRBJ2-7; D ambiguous. V was shortened by 11 bases and J by 5 bases, with 22 bases between the two germline ends. Germline V gene lookup returns CDR1 MNHEY and CDR2 SMNVEV (reference sequence). The CDR3 extends over 14 amino acids. The CDR3 DNA sequence: TGTGCCTCCCCCGTGGCAGCGCTCAGCCACGAGCAGTACTTC. Translated, it gives CASPVAALSHEQYF.

This chain uses TRBV6-5 with TRBJ1-5; D ambiguous. Germline CDR1 is MNHEY and CDR2 is SVGAGI. This CDR3 spans 15 amino acids. The V end was cut by 0 bases, the J end by 6 bases, with 12 bases between. CDR3 coding DNA: TGTGCCAGCAGTTACTCGGCGGGGTCGGGTCAGCCCCAGCATTTT. The encoded protein is CASSYSAGSGQPQHF.

The CDR3 protein is CASSYEYTQYF. The CDR3 DNA is TGTGCCAGCAGTTATGAGTATACGCAGTATTTT. The chain uses TRBV6-6 and TRBJ2-3; D is undetermined. CDR1 is MNHNY and CDR2 is SVGAGI in the germline V gene (reference sequence). V lost 3 bases and J 7 bases, leaving 5 bases between the germline ends. The CDR3 runs 11 residues.

For this clone: At one end, the junction sequence differs from germline, possibly due to a read error. This sequence joins TRBV7-6 and TRBJ2-2; 8 bases agree with TRBD2. The CDR3 consists of 17 residues. Per germline, CDR1 SGHVS and CDR2 FNYEAQ. The chain's CDR3 is CASSLEAGALNTGELFF. CDR3 DNA: TGTGCCAGCAGTTTAGAAGCGGGGGCCCTGAACACCGGGGAGCTGTTTTTT.

The rearrangement links TRBV29-1 to TRBJ2-1; TRBD2 matches at 12 bases. The CDR3 runs 13 residues. J lost 7 bases, V lost 2 bases, and 0 bases had no gene match. The V gene's germline CDR1 is SQVTM and CDR2 ANQGSEA. The CDR3 is CSVELAGGNEQFF. CDR3 nucleotide sequence: TGCAGCGTTGAACTAGCGGGAGGGAATGAGCAGTTCTTC.

The chain recombines TRBV6-1 with TRBJ1-4; D is unresolved. V was clipped by 7 bases and J by 7 bases, with 16 bases between them. CDR3 size: 14 residues. Germline values: CDR1 MNHNS, CDR2 SASEGT. CDR3 sequence: CASTPRGGFEKLFF. In nucleotides, the CDR3 is TGTGCCAGCACGCCCCGGGGAGGTTTTGAAAAACTGTTTTTT.

The rearrangement uses TRBV7-3 and TRBJ1-1; D is perhaps TRBD1 (5 bases). The CDR3 covers 13 residues. V was shortened by 6 bases and J by 3 bases, with 11 bases between the two germline ends. Germline values: CDR1 SGHTA, CDR2 FQGTGA. CDR3 sequence (DNA): TGTGCCAGCAGTTGGGGGGTGGACACTGAAGCTTTCTTT. Its protein product is CASSWGVDTEAFF.

The rearrangement uses TRBV7-9 and TRBJ2-1, with D unresolved. Trimming took 5 bases from V and 6 from J, leaving 8 bases between them. In germline, CDR1 is SEHNR, CDR2 FQNEAQ (reference sequence). This CDR3 contains 12 residues. The CDR3 nucleotides are TGTGCCAGCAGCCCTTGGCCCAATGAGCAGTTCTTC. This translates into CASSPWPNEQFF.

The chain is built from TRBV6-5 and TRBJ2-1, with TRBD1 identical over 7 bases. The CDR3 has 12 amino acids. The germline CDR1 and CDR2 sequences are MNHEY and SVGAGI. V was clipped by 6 bases and J by 6 bases; unmatched bases: 2. This CDR3 is CASRQGFNEQFF. The DNA for the CDR3 is TGTGCCAGCAGACAGGGGTTCAATGAGCAGTTCTTC.

The chain employs TRBV11-3 and TRBJ1-4; D is possibly TRBD1 (5 bases). Germline values: CDR1 SGHNT, CDR2 YENEEA. V lost 5 bases and J 4 bases, leaving 17 bases between the germline ends. The length of the CDR3 is 16 residues. CDR3 nucleotide sequence: TGTGCCAGCAGCCAGCGACCGGGACTGATTAATGAAAAACTGTTTTTT. Residues: CASSQRPGLINEKLFF.

The rearrangement links TRBV27 to TRBJ1-4, with D perhaps TRBD1 (5 bases). The CDR3 sequence is 16 residues long. Germline values: CDR1 MNHEY, CDR2 SMNVEV (reference sequence). Trimming shortened V by 5 bases and J by 2 bases, and 15 bases separated the two germline ends. This chain's CDR3 is CASSPLLRVTNEKLFF. The DNA of the CDR3 is TGTGCCAGCAGTCCACTGCTCAGGGTGACTAATGAAAAACTGTTTTTT.

The count of this clone is one. J is TRBJ1-1 and V is TRBV2, with D tentatively TRBD1 (6 bases). Trimming took off 2 bases at V and 0 bases at J, with 10 bases between the two ends. The CDR3 totals 15 residues. From germline, CDR1 is SNHLY and CDR2 FYNNEI. CDR3 nucleotide sequence: TGTGCCAGCAGTGAACTTGGGACAATGAACACTGAAGCTTTCTTT. It codes for CASSELGTMNTEAFF.

The chain carries TRBV6-5 and TRBJ2-2, with a tentative D call TRBD2 (5 bases). Germline lookup yields CDR1 MNHEY and CDR2 SVGAGI. This CDR3 is built from 14 residues. Between the trimmed V and J ends, which lost 2 bases and 7 bases, there was a span of 11 bases. CDR3 nucleotide sequence: TGTGCCAGCAGTTACGCGGGTTCTGGCGGGGAGCTGTTTTTT. It specifies CASSYAGSGGELFF.

This clone has just a few counts. The same CDR3 can be traced to other DNA sequences in this sample. The chain is built from TRBV2 and TRBJ1-1, with 7 bases lining up with TRBD1. Germline V CDR1 and CDR2: SNHLY, FYNNEI. The CDR3 is 13 residues long. V gave up 4 bases and J gave up 5 bases; unmatched junction bases: 4. CDR3 protein: CASSGQGNTEAFF. DNA of the CDR3: TGTGCCAGCAGTGGACAGGGAAATACTGAAGCTTTCTTT.

The V gene is TRBV28, the J gene TRBJ2-4; perhaps TRBD2 as D (7 bases). Germline assignment: CDR1 MDHEN and CDR2 SYDVKM. The CDR3 consists of 16 residues. V was clipped by 2 bases and J by 5 bases, with 16 bases between them. Written as DNA, the CDR3 is TGTGCCAGCAGTTTAGGGGGGGCGCGGGGTCAAAACATTCAGTACTTC. It yields the protein CASSLGGARGQNIQYF.

The CDR3 sequence is CASSYKTDSYEQYF. The CDR3 bases are TGTGCCAGCAGTTACAAGACAGATTCCTACGAGCAGTACTTC. The genes are TRBV6-5 and TRBJ2-7; TRBD1 is a possible D gene (5 bases). V was cut by 2 bases and J by 1 base, with 9 bases left in between. The V gene's germline CDR1 is MNHEY and CDR2 SVGAGI. The CDR3 contains 14 residues.

CDR3 nucleotide sequence: TGTGCCAGCAGTTTCGGACAGGGGGCATCTGGCTACACCTTC. Translating it yields CASSFGQGASGYTF. The chain carries TRBV6-5 and TRBJ1-2; TRBD1 matches 11 bases. Germline CDR1 is MNHEY and CDR2 is SVGAGI. V was pared by 4 bases and J by 7 bases, with 5 bases of the junction left unmatched. The CDR3 contains 14 residues.

Only a few counts were recorded for this clone. The chain couples TRBV29-1 to TRBJ1-5; 7 bases match TRBD1. Per germline, CDR1 SQVTM and CDR2 ANQGSEA. The CDR3 has 13 amino acids. V shed 4 bases, J shed 6 bases, and the junction held 6 bases outside the gene matches. The CDR3 DNA reads TGCAGCGTTGGGGACAGTCGTGGTCAGCCCCAGCATTTT. Its translation: CSVGDSRGQPQHF.

This chain joins TRBV7-2 and TRBJ1-5; D might be TRBD1 (5 bases). Germline lookup yields CDR1 SGHTA and CDR2 FQGNSA. The V gene lost 5 bases and the J gene lost 3 bases, with 23 bases spanning the gap. CDR3 length: 18 residues. Here the CDR3 DNA reads TGTGCCAGCAGCCAGGGCGTGTGGGGTGGAAGGGTCAATCAGCCCCAGCATTTT. Translation: CASSQGVWGGRVNQPQHF. Complete variable domain (other parts from reference TRBV7-2 and TRBJ1-5): GAGVSQSPSNKVTEKGKDVELRCDPISGHTALYWYRQSLGQGLEFLIYFQGNSAPDKSGLPSDRFSAERTGGSVSTLTIQRTQQEDSAVYLCASSQGVWGGRVNQPQHFGDGTRLSIL.

V gene TRBV6-4 combines with J gene TRBJ1-2; no clear D gene. V lost 0 bases, J lost 8 bases, and 13 bases lay in between. CDR1 and CDR2 from the germline V gene are MRHNA and SNTAGT. The CDR3 runs 14 residues. CDR3 sequence (DNA): TGTGCCAGCAGTGACTCGGAGGGAGCCTCGGGCTACACCTTC. Translated, it gives CASSDSEGASGYTF.